This TCR beta chain was profiled in a study of PD-1 blockade in classical Hodgkin lymphoma. TCRdb's table, derived via immunoSEQ multiplex PCR, lists solely in-frame clones and lacks some. Here the sample spans around 46,000 clones, 80% being singletons. Study conclusions and caveats: When set against healthy donors, newly diagnosed patients were reported to show lower baseline TCR diversity. At C4D1, TCR diversity had climbed significantly for CD4+ cells, though not for CD8+ cells.

All patients experienced relapse after autologous stem cell transplantation, and brentuximab vedotin exposure was variable. Losses at the gene ends were 5 bases for V and 6 bases for J; bases not matched to a gene: 6. The length of the CDR3 is 15 residues. From germline, CDR1 is SGHTA and CDR2 FQGTGA. Note on this clone: No antigen is known for it.

The sequencing here drew on peripheral blood mononuclear cells (PBMCs), taken before the second cycle of nivolumab. V and J are TRBV7-3 and TRBJ2-2, with TRBD2 identical over 10 bases. This receptor was taken from a human donor with classical Hodgkin lymphoma. CDR3 coding DNA: TGTGCCAGCAGCAACATAGCGGGAGGCCCCGGGGAGCTGTTTTTT. It yields the protein CASSNIAGGPGELFF. The whole variable domain, remainder taken from reference TRBV7-3 and TRBJ2-2, is GAGVSQTPSNKVTEKGKYVELRCDPISGHTALYWYRQSLGQGPEFLIYFQGTGAADDSGLPNDRFFAVRPEGSVSTLKIQRTERGDSAVYLCASSNIAGGPGELFFGEGSRLTVL.